A single T cell receptor (beta chain) is shown here with its context. This sample stems from a study of blood T cell repertoires in COVID-19. The V end was cut by 7 bases, the J end by 6 bases, with 12 bases between. This CDR3 spans 12 amino acids. Per germline, CDR1 MNHEY and CDR2 SVGAGI. Sequencing used immunoSEQ multiplex PCR; TCRdb keeps in-frame clones, though not all of them. The table has under 300,000 clones, roughly 80% seen once; the top ten hold around a tenth. This TCR was sampled from a woman aged 45-59 years who had recovered from COVID-19. The material sequenced was peripheral blood. The chain has TRBV6-5 and TRBJ1-2; no firm D call. CDR3 in amino acids: CASMTSVNGYTF. The CDR3 nucleotides are TGTGCCAGCATGACTAGCGTGAATGGCTACACCTTC.